These T cell receptor beta chains were read from a single sample in a study of T cell responses to AZD1222 COVID-19 vaccine. Data came from immunoSEQ multiplex PCR; TCRdb stores just in-frame clones and leaves some out. This table holds over 110,000 clones, 75% to 90% found once. Sample: peripheral blood, taken 28 days after the second AZD1222 dose. These receptors were collected from an adult who received the AZD1222 COVID-19 vaccine. CDR3s include the opening cysteine and the closing phenylalanine or tryptophan. A D gene is named only where the DNA matches it firmly. Some rows have no size entry. The others give once, few or many, or a class for an expanded clone.

>TRBJ2-1|TRBV19|.|.
TGTGCCAGTAGTATCCGGGGAAATTACAATGAGCAGTTCTTC
CASSIRGNYNEQFF
>TRBJ2-2|TRBV7-3|TRBD2|few
TGTGCCAGCAGCTTACAAGCGGGAGATATATCCGGGGAGCTGTTTTTT
CASSLQAGDISGELFF
>TRBJ2-7|TRBV9|TRBD2|.
TGTGCCAGGGCCGAACCTCTCGGACTAGCGGGAGAACCGGCGAAAGAGCAGTACTTC
CARAEPLGLAGEPAKEQYF
>TRBJ1-1|TRBV7-3|.|.
TGTGCCAGCAGCCCCTGGGGTGGCAGCTTGAACACTGAAGCTTTCTTT
CASSPWGGSLNTEAFF
>TRBJ2-7|TRBV28|.|few
TGTGCCAGCAGCCCGAACAGGGCCCCCCACGAGCAGTACTTC
CASSPNRAPHEQYF
>TRBJ1-3|TRBV13|.|.
TGTGCCAGCAGCCCGGGATTTGGAAACACCATATATTTT
CASSPGFGNTIYF
>TRBJ1-5|TRBV23-1|.|.
TGCGCCAGCAGTCAGGCCAATCAGCCCCAGCATTTT
CASSQANQPQHF
>TRBJ2-5|TRBV10-2|TRBD2|.
TGCGCCAGCAGTCCCTTAGCGGGGAGTGGAGAGACCCAGTACTTC
CASSPLAGSGETQYF
>TRBJ1-2|TRBV29-1|.|.
TGCAGCGTTGAAAAGGGTTATGGCTACACCTTC
CSVEKGYGYTF
>TRBJ2-7|TRBV4-2|TRBD2|once
TGTGCCAGCAGTCCTAAATGGCCAACTAGCGGGGGGGTCTACGAGCAGTACTTC
CASSPKWPTSGGVYEQYF
>TRBJ1-1|TRBV25-1|.|.
TGTGCCAGCAGTGAATATGGGGGGGCTGGCAGTAAAGCTTTCTTT
CASSEYGGAGSKAFF
>TRBJ2-1|TRBV5-1|.|.
TGCGCCAGCAGCTCAGAGTGGGAGCAGTTCTTC
CASSSEWEQFF
>TRBJ1-4|TRBV5-1|TRBD1|.
TGCGCCAGCAGCCTGAGGGACAGCCAGAATGAAAAACTGTTTTTT
CASSLRDSQNEKLFF
>TRBJ1-6|TRBV3-1/TRBV3-2|.|once
TGTGCCAGCAGCCAAGGGGTCGGTAATTCACCCCTCCACTTT
CASSQGVGNSPLHF
>TRBJ1-3|TRBV6-5|.|.
TGTGCCAGCACGGGGGTAGGGATCTCTGGAAACACCATATATTTT
CASTGVGISGNTIYF
>TRBJ1-6|TRBV5-4|.|.
TGTGCCAGCAGCTTGAAGAACAGGGATAATTCACCCCTCCACTTT
CASSLKNRDNSPLHF
>TRBJ2-2|TRBV19|.|.
TGTGCCAGTAGTATACCCCCCCCGAACACCGGGGAGCTGTTTTTT
CASSIPPPNTGELFF
>TRBJ2-3|TRBV2|TRBD2|.
TGTGCCAGCAGTGCAAGTAGCGGGGGGAGCACAGATACGCAGTATTTT
CASSASSGGSTDTQYF
>TRBJ2-7|TRBV7-9|.|.
TGTGCCAGCAGCTTCTTATACGAGCAGTACTTC
CASSFLYEQYF
>TRBJ1-2|TRBV5-4|.|.
TGTGCCAGCAGCTTGGACAGGGAGGGGGGCTACACCTTC
CASSLDREGGYTF
>TRBJ2-7|TRBV7-9|TRBD2|.
TGTGCCAGCAGCCCAGGACTAGGCAACTACGAGCAGTACTTC
CASSPGLGNYEQYF
>TRBJ2-6|TRBV4-3|.|.
TGCGCCAGCAGCCAAGAGGAGGGCACTGGGGCCAACGTCCTGACTTTC
CASSQEEGTGANVLTF